This T cell receptor beta chain was sequenced during a study of blood T cell repertoires in COVID-19. V lost 0 bases to trimming and J lost 5 bases; unmatched junction nucleotides: 5. This CDR3 is built from 15 residues. CDR1 and CDR2 from the germline V gene are LGHNA and YSLEER. This table comes from immunoSEQ multiplex PCR, and its TCRdb copy is limited to in-frame clones, with some not included. In the table there are 150,000 to 200,000 clones, 93% of which are singletons. The origin of this receptor is a woman in her fifties or sixties with COVID-19, enrolled during active disease. The rearrangement joins TRBV4-3 to TRBJ2-5, with TRBD2 matching 8 bases. Specimen: peripheral blood. The CDR3 reads CASSQDRGGWETQYF. The CDR3 DNA reads as TGCGCCAGCAGCCAAGACCGGGGGGGCTGGGAGACCCAGTACTTC.